Presented here are 11 T cell receptor beta chains from one specimen sequenced in a study of monozygotic twins with inflammatory bowel disease. TCRdb re-analyzed the 5' RACE reads; it lists each CDR3 protein once, without DNA. This sample's table reports about 350,000 distinct CDR3 sequences. The sequenced material came from blood. Receptors were obtained from a human donor with ulcerative colitis or Crohn's disease, or a healthy co-twin of an affected twin (not recorded which).

The rearrangement uses TRBV20-1 and TRBJ2-2. The CDR3 is 17 amino acids. Per the germline V gene, CDR1 is DFQATT and CDR2 is SNEGSKA (reference sequence). CDR3 sequence reads: CSARDRQGSSNTGELFF.

The V call is TRBV7-9, the J call TRBJ2-1; TCRdb returns TRBD1, unconfirmable since there is no DNA. The CDR3 loop spans 21 amino acids. Germline loops: CDR1 SEHNR, CDR2 FQNEAQ (reference sequence). The CDR3 here is CASSLGVGLGGAFSTNNEQFF. The variable domain in full, completed from reference TRBV7-9 and TRBJ2-1, reads DTGVSQNPRHKITKRGQNVTFRCDPISEHNRLYWYRQTLGQGPEFLTYFQNEAQLEKSRLLSDRFSAERPKGSFSTLEIQRTEQGDSAMYLCASSLGVGLGGAFSTNNEQFFGPGTRLTVL.

V usage is TRBV20-1 and J usage is TRBJ2-1. This CDR3 spans 12 amino acids. Germline loops: CDR1 DFQATT, CDR2 SNEGSKA (reference sequence). Here the CDR3 reads CSASLPTGEQFF.

The rearrangement links TRBV18 to TRBJ1-5. Germline V gene data show CDR1 as KGHSH and CDR2 as LQKENI. The CDR3 covers 15 residues. This CDR3 reads CASSPPGVGNQPQHF.

The chain uses TRBV19 and TRBJ2-2. This CDR3 is 14 amino acids long. Germline CDR1 reads LNHDA; CDR2 reads SQIVND (reference sequence). CDR3 in amino acids: CASTIATNTGELFF.

The V and J genes are TRBV6-2 or TRBV6-3 and TRBJ1-1; TCRdb designates TRBD1, a call that cannot be tested without DNA. The CDR3 runs to 16 residues. CDR1 MNHEY and CDR2 SVGEGT come from the germline V gene. CDR3 sequence reads: CASSYPHGQGDTEAFF.

The V call is TRBV6-4, the J call TRBJ2-5. This CDR3 has 14 residues. CDR1 is MRHNA and CDR2 is SNTAGT in the germline V gene. CDR3 sequence: CASSDSGDQGAQYF.

The V gene is TRBV11-2, the J gene TRBJ2-3; TCRdb selects TRBD2, and the lack of DNA leaves this call unchecked. Looked up from germline, CDR1 is SGHAT and CDR2 is FQNNGV. The CDR3 contains 14 residues. The CDR3 spells CASSSLAAPNTQYF.

V gene TRBV7-9 combines with J gene TRBJ2-5. The germline V gene encodes CDR1 SEHNR and CDR2 FQNEAQ (reference sequence). This CDR3 comprises 13 residues. CDR3 amino acids: CASSLLWEETQYF. Looking up the rest from reference TRBV7-9 and TRBJ2-5 gives the full variable domain: DTGVSQNPRHKITKRGQNVTFRCDPISEHNRLYWYRQTLGQGPEFLTYFQNEAQLEKSRLLSDRFSAERPKGSFSTLEIQRTEQGDSAMYLCASSLLWEETQYFGPGTRLLVL.

The rearrangement uses TRBV7-9 and TRBJ2-7; TCRdb selects TRBD1, and the lack of DNA leaves this call unchecked. CDR3 length equals 16 residues. CDR1 SEHNR and CDR2 FQNEAQ come from the germline V gene (reference sequence). The CDR3 sequence is CASSLVGGAEIHEQYF.

V gene TRBV10-3 combines with J gene TRBJ2-1. The CDR3 length is 15 residues. The germline V gene encodes CDR1 ENHRY and CDR2 SYGVKD. CDR3 sequence: CAISESTGLFNEQFF.